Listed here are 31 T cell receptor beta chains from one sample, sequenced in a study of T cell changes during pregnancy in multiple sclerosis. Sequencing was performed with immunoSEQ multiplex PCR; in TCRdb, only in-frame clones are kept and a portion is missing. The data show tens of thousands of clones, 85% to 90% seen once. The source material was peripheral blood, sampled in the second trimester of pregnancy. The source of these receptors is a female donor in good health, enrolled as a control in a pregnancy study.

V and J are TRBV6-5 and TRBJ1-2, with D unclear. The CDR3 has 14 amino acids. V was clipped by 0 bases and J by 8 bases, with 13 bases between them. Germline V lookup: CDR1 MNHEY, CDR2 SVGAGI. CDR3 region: CASSYSTRRWGYTF. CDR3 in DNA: TGTGCCAGCAGTTACTCGACAAGGAGGTGGGGCTACACCTTC.

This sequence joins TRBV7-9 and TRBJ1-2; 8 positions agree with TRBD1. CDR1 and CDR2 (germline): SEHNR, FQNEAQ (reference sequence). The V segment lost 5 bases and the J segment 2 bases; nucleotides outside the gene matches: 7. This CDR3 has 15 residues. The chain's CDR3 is CASSIGQGGNYGYTF. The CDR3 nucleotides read TGTGCCAGCAGCATAGGACAGGGTGGGAACTATGGCTACACCTTC.

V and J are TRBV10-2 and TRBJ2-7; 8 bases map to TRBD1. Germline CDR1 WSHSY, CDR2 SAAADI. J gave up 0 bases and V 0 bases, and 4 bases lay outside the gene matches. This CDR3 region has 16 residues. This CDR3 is CASSESQGAGSYEQYF. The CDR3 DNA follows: TGCGCCAGCAGTGAGTCGCAGGGGGCTGGCTCCTACGAGCAGTACTTC.

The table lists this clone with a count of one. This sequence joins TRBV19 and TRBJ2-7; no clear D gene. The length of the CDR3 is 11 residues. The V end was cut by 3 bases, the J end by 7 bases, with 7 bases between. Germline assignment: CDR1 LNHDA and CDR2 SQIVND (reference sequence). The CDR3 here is CASSMYREQYF. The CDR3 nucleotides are TGTGCCAGTAGTATGTATCGGGAGCAGTACTTC.

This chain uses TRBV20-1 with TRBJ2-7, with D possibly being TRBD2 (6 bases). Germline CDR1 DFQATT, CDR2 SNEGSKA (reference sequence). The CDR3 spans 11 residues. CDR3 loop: CTGESLYEQYF. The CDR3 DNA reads TGCACGGGGGAATCCTTATACGAGCAGTACTTC.

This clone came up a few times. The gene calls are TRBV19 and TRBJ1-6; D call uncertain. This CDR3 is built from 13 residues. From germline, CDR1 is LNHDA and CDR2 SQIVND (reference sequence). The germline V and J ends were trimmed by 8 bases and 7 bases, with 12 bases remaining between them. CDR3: CASRQDWNSPLHF. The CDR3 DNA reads TGTGCCAGTCGTCAGGATTGGAATTCACCCCTCCACTTT.

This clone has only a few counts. The CDR3 is CASIPVGGSNQPQHF. The CDR3 coding sequence is TGTGCCAGTATCCCGGTAGGGGGTAGCAATCAGCCCCAGCATTTT. V gene TRBV19 combines with J gene TRBJ1-5, with a possible D match to TRBD1 (6 bases). Germline V CDR1 and CDR2: LNHDA, SQIVND (reference sequence). Trimming shortened V by 7 bases and J by 0 bases, and 13 bases separated the two germline ends. This CDR3 has 15 residues.

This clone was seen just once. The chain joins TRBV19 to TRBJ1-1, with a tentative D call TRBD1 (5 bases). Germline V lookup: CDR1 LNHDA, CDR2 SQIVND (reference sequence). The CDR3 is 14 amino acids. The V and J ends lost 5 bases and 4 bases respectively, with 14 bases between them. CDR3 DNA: TGTGCCAGTAGTCCCCGACAGTACAGCACTGAAGCTTTCTTT. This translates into CASSPRQYSTEAFF.

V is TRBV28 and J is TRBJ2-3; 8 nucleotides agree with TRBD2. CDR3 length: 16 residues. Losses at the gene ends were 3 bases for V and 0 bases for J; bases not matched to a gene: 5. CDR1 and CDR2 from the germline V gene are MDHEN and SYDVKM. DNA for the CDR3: TGTGCCAGCAGTTTTGGTAGCGGGGCTAGCACAGATACGCAGTATTTT. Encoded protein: CASSFGSGASTDTQYF.

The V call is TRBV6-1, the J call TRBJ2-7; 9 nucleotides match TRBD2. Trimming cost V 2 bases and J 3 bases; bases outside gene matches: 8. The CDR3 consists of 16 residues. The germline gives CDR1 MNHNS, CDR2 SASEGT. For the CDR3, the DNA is TGTGCCAGCAGTGAATATGCTAGCGGGGCTCACTACGAGCAGTACTTC. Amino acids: CASSEYASGAHYEQYF.

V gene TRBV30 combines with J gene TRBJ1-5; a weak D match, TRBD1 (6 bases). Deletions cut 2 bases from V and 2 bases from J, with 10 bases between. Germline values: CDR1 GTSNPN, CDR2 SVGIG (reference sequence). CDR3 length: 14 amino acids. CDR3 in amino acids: CAWSTRTGNQPQHF. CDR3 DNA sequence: TGTGCCTGGAGTACACGGACAGGCAATCAGCCCCAGCATTTT.

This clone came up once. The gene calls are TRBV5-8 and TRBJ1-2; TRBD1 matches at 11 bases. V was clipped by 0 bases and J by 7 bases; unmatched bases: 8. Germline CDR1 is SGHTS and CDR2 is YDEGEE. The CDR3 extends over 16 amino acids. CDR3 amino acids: CASSLAGQGAQSGYTF. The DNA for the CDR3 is TGTGCCAGCAGCTTGGCCGGACAGGGGGCGCAAAGTGGCTACACCTTC.

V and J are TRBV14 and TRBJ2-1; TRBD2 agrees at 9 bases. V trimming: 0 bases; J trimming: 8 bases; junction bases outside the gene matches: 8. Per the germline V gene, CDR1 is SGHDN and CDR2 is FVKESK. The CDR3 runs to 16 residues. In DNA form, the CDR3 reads TGTGCCAGCAGCCAAGATTATGCTAGCGGGAAGGATGAGCAGTTCTTC. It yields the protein CASSQDYASGKDEQFF.

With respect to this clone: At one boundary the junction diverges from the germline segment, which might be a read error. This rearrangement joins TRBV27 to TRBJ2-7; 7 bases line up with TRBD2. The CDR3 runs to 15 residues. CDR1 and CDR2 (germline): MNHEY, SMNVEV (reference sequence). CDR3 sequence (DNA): TGTGCCAGCAGTTTATTTGCGGGAGCGGCCTACGGGCAGTACTTC. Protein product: CASSLFAGAAYGQYF.

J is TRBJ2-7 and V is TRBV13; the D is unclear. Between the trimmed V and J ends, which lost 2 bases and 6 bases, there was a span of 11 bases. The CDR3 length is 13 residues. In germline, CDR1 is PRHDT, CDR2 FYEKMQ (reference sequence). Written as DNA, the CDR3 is TGTGCCAGCAGCTTACCCCTGAGAGGCGAGCAGTACTTC. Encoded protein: CASSLPLRGEQYF. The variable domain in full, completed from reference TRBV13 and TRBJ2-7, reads AAGVIQSPRHLIKEKRETATLKCYPIPRHDTVYWYQQGPGQDPQFLISFYEKMQSDKGSIPDRFSAQQFSDYHSELNMSSLELGDSALYFCASSLPLRGEQYFGPGTRLTVT.

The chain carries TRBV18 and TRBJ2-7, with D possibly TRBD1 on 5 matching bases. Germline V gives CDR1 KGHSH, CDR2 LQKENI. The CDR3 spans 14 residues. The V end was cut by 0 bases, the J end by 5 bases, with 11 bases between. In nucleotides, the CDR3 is TGTGCCAGCTCACCACCGGCCAGGGAAAACGAGCAGTACTTC. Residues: CASSPPARENEQYF. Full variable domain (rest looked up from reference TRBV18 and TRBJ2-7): NAGVMQNPRHLVRRRGQEARLRCSPMKGHSHVYWYRQLPEEGLKFMVYLQKENIIDESGMPKERFSAEFPKEGPSILRIQQVVRGDSAAYFCASSPPARENEQYFGPGTRLTVT.

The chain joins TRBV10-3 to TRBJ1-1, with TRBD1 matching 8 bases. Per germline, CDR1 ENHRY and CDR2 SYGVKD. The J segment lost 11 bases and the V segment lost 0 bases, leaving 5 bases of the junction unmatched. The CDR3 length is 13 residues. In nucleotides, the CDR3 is TGTGCCATCAGTGAGTCTACGGACAGGGTGGCTTTCTTT. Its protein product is CAISESTDRVAFF.

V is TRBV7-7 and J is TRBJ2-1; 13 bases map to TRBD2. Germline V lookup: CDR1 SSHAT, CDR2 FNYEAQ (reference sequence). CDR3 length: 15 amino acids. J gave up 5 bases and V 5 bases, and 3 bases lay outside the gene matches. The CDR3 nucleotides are TGTGCCAGCAGCGCGGGACTAGCGGGAAACAATGAGCAGTTCTTC. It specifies CASSAGLAGNNEQFF.

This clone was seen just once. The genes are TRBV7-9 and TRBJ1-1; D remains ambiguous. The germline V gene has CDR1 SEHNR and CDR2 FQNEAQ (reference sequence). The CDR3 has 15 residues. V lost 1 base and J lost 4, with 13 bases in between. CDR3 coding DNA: TGTGCCAGCAGCTTAGTTACCGGCGAGGGCACTGAAGCTTTCTTT. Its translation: CASSLVTGEGTEAFF.

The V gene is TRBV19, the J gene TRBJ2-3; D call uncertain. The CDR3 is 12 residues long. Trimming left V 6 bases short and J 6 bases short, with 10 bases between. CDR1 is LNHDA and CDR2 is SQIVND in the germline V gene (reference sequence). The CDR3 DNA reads TGTGCCAGTAGCCGACCGAGGGATACGCAGTATTTT. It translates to CASSRPRDTQYF. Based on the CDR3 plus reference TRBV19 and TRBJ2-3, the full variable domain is DGGITQSPKYLFRKEGQNVTLSCEQNLNHDAMYWYRQDPGQGLRLIYYSQIVNDFQKGDIAEGYSVSREKKESFPLTVTSAQKNPTAFYLCASSRPRDTQYFGPGTRLTVL.

The CDR3 here is CAWSPPADTEAFF. CDR3 coding DNA: TGTGCCTGGAGCCCCCCTGCGGACACTGAAGCTTTCTTT. This sequence joins TRBV30 and TRBJ1-1; the D is unclear. Germline V CDR1 and CDR2: GTSNPN, SVGIG (reference sequence). The CDR3 extends over 13 amino acids. V lost 3 bases and J lost 3, with 11 bases in between.

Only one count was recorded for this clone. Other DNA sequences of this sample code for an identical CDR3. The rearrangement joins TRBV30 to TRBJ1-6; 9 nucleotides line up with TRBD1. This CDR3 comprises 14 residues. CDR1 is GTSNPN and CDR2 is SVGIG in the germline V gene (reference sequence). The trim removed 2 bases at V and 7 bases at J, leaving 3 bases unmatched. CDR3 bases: TGTGCCTGGAGTAGAGGACAGGGGAATTCACCCCTCCACTTT. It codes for CAWSRGQGNSPLHF. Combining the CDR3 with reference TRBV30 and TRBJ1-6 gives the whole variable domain SQTIHQWPATLVQPVGSPLSLECTVEGTSNPNLYWYRQAAGRGLQLLFYSVGIGQISSEVPQNLSASRPQDRQFILSSKKLLLSDSGFYLCAWSRGQGNSPLHFGNGTRLTVT.

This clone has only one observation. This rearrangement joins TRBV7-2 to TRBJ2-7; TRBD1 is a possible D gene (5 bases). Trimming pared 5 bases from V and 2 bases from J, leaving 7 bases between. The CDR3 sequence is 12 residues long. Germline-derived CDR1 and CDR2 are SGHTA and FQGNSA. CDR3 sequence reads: CASSPTAYEQYF. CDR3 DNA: TGTGCCAGCAGCCCGACAGCCTACGAGCAGTACTTC.

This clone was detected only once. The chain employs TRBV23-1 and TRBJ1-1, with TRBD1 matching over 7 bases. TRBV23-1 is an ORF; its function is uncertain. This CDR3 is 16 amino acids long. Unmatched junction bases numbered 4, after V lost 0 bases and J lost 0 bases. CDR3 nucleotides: TGCGCCAGCAGTCAATCGGGGGACAGCATGAACACTGAAGCTTTCTTT. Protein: CASSQSGDSMNTEAFF.

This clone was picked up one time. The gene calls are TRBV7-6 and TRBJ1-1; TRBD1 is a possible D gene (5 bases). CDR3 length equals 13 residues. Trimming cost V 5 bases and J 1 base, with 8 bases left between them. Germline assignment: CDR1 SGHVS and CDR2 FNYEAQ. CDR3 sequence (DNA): TGTGCCAGCAGCGGGGCCCCGAACACTGAAGCTTTCTTT. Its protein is CASSGAPNTEAFF.

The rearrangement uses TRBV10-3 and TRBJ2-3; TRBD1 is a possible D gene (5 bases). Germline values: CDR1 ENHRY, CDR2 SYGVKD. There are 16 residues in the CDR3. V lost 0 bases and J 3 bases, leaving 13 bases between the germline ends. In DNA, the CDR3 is TGTGCCATCAGTGAGTCCAGGGTCGGTAGGACAGATACGCAGTATTTT. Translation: CAISESRVGRTDTQYF.

CDR3 sequence (DNA): TGTGCCAGCAGCTTGGCCCAGCGGGAGGGCATCTACGAGCAGTACTTC. As protein: CASSLAQREGIYEQYF. The chain has TRBV5-8 and TRBJ2-7; 10 bases are a match to TRBD2. Per germline, CDR1 SGHTS and CDR2 YDEGEE. V shed 0 bases and J 3 bases; nucleotides not matched to a gene: 6. CDR3 length equals 16 residues.

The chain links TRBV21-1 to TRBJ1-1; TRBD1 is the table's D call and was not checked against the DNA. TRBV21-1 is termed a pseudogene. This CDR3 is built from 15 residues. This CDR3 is CAACDRERLNTEAFF. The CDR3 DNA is TGTGCCGCCTGCGACAGGGAGAGATTGAACACTGAAGCTTTCTTT.

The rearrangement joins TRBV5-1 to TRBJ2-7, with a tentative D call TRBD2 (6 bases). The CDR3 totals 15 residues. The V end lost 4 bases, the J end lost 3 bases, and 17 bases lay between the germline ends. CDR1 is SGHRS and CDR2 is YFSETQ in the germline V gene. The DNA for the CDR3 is TGCGCCAGCAGCCCCGAGGGACTCCCCGGCTACGAGCAGTACTTC. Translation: CASSPEGLPGYEQYF.

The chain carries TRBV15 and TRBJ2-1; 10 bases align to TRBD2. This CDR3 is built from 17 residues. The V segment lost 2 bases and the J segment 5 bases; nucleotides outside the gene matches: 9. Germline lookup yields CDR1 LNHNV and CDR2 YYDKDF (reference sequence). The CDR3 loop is CATSRPAAGGDDNEQFF. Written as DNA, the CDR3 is TGTGCCACCAGCAGACCGGCAGCGGGAGGGGACGACAATGAGCAGTTCTTC.

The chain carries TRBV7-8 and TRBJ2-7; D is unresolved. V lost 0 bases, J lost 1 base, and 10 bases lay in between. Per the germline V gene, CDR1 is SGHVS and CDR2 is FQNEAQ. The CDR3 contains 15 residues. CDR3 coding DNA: TGTGCCAGCAGCTTAGCGCTTGGCGGTTCCTACGAGCAGTACTTC. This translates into CASSLALGGSYEQYF.